This TCR beta chain was retrieved from a study of T-cell memory formation after mild COVID-19. Study context: The two donors had largely donor-specific TCR clusters. Regarding the study as a whole: In second-wave clones peaking day 37, SARS-CoV-2 specificity remained unconfirmed.

With respect to this clonotype: Its antigen is not identified.

TCRdb re-derived calls from the 5' RACE reads in MiXCR, one entry per CDR3 protein. The table shows roughly 450,000 distinct CDR3 sequences, with roughly 18% occurring only once. The CDR3 is made up of 14 amino acids. CDR1 and CDR2 from the germline V gene are DFQATT and SNEGSKA (reference sequence). V lost 4 bases and J lost 0; bases outside the gene matches: 5. The genes are TRBV20-1 and TRBJ2-7; TRBD2 matches at 8 bases. The TCR originated in a man younger than 35 who had mild COVID-19 (a few samples of this study predate the infection). Cell type and time point are not known. Sequencing input: PBMCs or a T cell subset sorted from them (not recorded which). The DNA for the CDR3 is TGCAGTGCTAAGAGCGGGGGAGTCTCCTACGAGCAGTACTTC. Translating it yields CSAKSGGVSYEQYF.